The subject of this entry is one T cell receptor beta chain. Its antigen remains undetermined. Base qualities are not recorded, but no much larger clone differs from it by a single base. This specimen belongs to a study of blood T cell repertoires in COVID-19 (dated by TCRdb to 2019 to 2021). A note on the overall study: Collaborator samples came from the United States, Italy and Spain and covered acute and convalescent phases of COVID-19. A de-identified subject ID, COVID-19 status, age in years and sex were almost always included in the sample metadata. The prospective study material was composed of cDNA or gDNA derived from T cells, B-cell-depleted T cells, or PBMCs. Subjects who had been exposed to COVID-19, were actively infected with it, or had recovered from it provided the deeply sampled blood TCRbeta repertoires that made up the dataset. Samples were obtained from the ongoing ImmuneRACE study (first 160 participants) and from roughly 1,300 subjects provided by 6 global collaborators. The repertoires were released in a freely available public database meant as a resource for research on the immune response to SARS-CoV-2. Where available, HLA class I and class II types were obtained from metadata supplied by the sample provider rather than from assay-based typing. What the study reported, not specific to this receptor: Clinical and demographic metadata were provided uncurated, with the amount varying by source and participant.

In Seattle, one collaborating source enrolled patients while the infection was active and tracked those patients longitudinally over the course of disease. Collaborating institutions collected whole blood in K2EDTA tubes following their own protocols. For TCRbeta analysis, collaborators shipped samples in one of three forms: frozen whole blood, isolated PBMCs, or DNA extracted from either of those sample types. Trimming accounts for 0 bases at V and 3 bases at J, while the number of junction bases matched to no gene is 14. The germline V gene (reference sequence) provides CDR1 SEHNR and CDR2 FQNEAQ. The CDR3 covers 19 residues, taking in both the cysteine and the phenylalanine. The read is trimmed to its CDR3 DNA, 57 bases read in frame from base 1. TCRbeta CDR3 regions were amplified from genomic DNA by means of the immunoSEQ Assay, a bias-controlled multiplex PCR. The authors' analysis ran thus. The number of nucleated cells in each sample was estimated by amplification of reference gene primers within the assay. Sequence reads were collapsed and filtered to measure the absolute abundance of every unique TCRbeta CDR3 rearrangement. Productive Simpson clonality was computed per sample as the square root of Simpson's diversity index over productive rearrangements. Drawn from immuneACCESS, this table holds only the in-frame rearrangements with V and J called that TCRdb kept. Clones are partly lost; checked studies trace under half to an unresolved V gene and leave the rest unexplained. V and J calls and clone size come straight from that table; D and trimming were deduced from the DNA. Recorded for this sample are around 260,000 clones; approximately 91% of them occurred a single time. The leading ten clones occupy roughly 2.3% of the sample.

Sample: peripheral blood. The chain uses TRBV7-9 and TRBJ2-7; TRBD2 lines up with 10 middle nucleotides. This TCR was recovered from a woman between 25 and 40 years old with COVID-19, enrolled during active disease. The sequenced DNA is TGTGCCAGCAGCTTAGCCCACAGCGGGAGGGCCGATTTTTACTACGAGCAGTACTTC. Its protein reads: CASSLAHSGRADFYYEQYF.